These T cell receptor beta chains were read from a single sample in a study of blood T cell repertoires in COVID-19. The method was immunoSEQ multiplex PCR; TCRdb's version includes in-frame clones alone and lacks a portion of them. The table lists some 200,000 clones, 75% to 95% of them singletons. The sample taken for sequencing was peripheral blood. The origin of the receptors is a man aged 50-60 years with acute or convalescent COVID-19. Both conserved end residues are part of each CDR3. Each record gives: clone size, J gene, D gene, V gene, CDR3 protein, CDR3 DNA. A D gene is named only where the DNA matches it firmly. Only part of the rows carry a size: once, few, many, or a class if the clone is expanded.

>-|TRBJ2-1|-|TRBV24-1
CATSDSSNEQFF
TGTGCCACCAGTGATTCTAGTAATGAGCAGTTCTTC
>-|TRBJ1-1|-|TRBV12-3/TRBV12-4
CASSLPRGTEAFF
TGTGCCAGCAGTCTTCCTAGGGGGACTGAAGCTTTCTTT
>-|TRBJ1-6|-|TRBV6-6
CASSYSVGYSPLHF
TGTGCCAGCAGTTACTCCGTCGGGTATTCACCCCTCCACTTT
>-|TRBJ1-3|-|TRBV29-1
CSVTAAGGNTIYF
TGCAGCGTTACCGCGGCCGGTGGAAACACCATATATTTT
>-|TRBJ2-5|TRBD2|TRBV24-1
CATSDLGLAGETQYF
TGTGCCACCAGTGATTTAGGACTAGCGGGAGAGACCCAGTACTTC
>once|TRBJ2-3|TRBD2|TRBV5-1
CASSFGTSGGSTDTQYF
TGCGCCAGCAGCTTTGGGACTAGCGGGGGTAGCACAGATACGCAGTATTTT
>-|TRBJ1-1|TRBD1|TRBV29-1
CSAGTGGGTEAFF
TGCAGCGCCGGGACAGGGGGAGGAACTGAAGCTTTCTTT
>-|TRBJ2-1|TRBD2|TRBV4-1
CASSPPGLAPEQFF
TGCGCCAGCAGCCCTCCGGGACTAGCGCCTGAGCAGTTCTTC
>-|TRBJ2-1|TRBD2|TRBV3-1/TRBV3-2
CASSQALAVSYNEQFF
TGTGCCAGCAGCCAAGCTCTAGCGGTCTCCTACAATGAGCAGTTCTTC
>-|TRBJ1-3|TRBD1|TRBV30
CAWGQGRNTIYF
TGTGCCTGGGGACAGGGTCGAAACACCATATATTTT
>-|TRBJ1-2|TRBD1|TRBV6-5
CASSYDPDRQGYGYTF
TGTGCCAGCAGTTACGACCCGGACCGACAGGGCTATGGCTACACCTTC
>-|TRBJ2-1|TRBD2|TRBV28
CASSLFWRGGINEQFF
TGTGCCAGCAGTTTATTTTGGCGGGGGGGGATCAATGAGCAGTTCTTC
>-|TRBJ1-5|-|TRBV4-1
CASSHADRLNQPQHF
TGCGCCAGCAGCCACGCCGACAGACTCAATCAGCCCCAGCATTTT
>-|TRBJ1-1|-|TRBV19
CASSIAGVEGTEAFF
TGTGCCAGTAGTATTGCCGGGGTTGAGGGCACTGAAGCTTTCTTT
>-|TRBJ2-5|TRBD1|TRBV19
CASSTNIIGQGTQETQYF
TGTGCCAGTAGTACCAATATCATTGGACAGGGCACTCAAGAGACCCAGTACTTC
>-|TRBJ1-1|-|TRBV6-4
CASSDMGGEAFF
TGTGCCAGCAGTGATATGGGGGGTGAAGCTTTCTTT